The subject of this entry is one TCR beta chain. What it binds is unknown. The germline CDR1 and CDR2 sequences are LNHDA and SQIVND (reference sequence). V lost 7 bases and J lost 6, with 13 bases in between. The CDR3 consists of 13 residues. This sample was included in a study of CD8+ T cells in alopecia areata. The study, taken as a whole, reports: Alopecia totalis/universalis scalp especially showed more expanded CD8+ clones than normal scalp.

Investigators isolated RNA and reverse transcribed it into cDNA to act as the sequencing template. Assay: immunoSEQ multiplex PCR; the TCRdb copy retains only in-frame clones and omits some. In the table there are roughly 200,000 clones, more than 55% of which are singletons. The TCR was taken from a human donor in good health. The chain has TRBV19 and TRBJ2-1, with D possibly TRBD2 on 5 matching bases. The sample was CD8+ T cells sorted from blood. In nucleotides, the CDR3 is TGTGCCAGTACTCCCCCGGACTCCAATGAGCAGTTCTTC. It encodes CASTPPDSNEQFF.